The TCR beta chain described here comes from a study of PD-1 blockade in mismatch repair-deficient tumors listed by TCRdb under 2017. Some background on the complete study: Between September 2013 and late 2016, the trial enrolled roughly 86 consecutive patients with some twelve types of mismatch repair-deficient cancer, all of whom had received prior treatment and were progressing. Tumor-associated T cell clones were tracked in the peripheral blood of patients responding to PD-1 blockade by deep sequencing of TCR CDR3 regions. Paper-wide results and their limitations: Tumor-resident clones, often undetectable in blood before treatment, expanded rapidly after pembrolizumab and then contracted, generally before radiologic responses.

Including cysteine and phenylalanine, the CDR3 has 16 amino acids. Left in the record is the CDR3 DNA by itself, 48 bases read in frame from the first base. The germline V gene (reference sequence) yields LNHDA for CDR1 and SQIVND for CDR2. V and J are trimmed by 3 bases and 1 base, and the gene matches miss 7 bases of the junction. As regards this clone: Its antigen specificity is not known. Base qualities were left out, and no much larger clone turns up one base away.

Mismatch repair deficiency was established in every enrolled patient by polymerase chain reaction or immunohistochemistry. TCR sequencing was carried out for a few patients who responded to pembrolizumab therapy. The phase II trial prospectively tested pembrolizumab PD-1 blockade in advanced mismatch repair-deficient cancers regardless of tissue of origin. Serial peripheral blood T cell samples were collected before and at multiple times after starting PD-1 blockade. Blood sampling times were expressed in weeks after the first pembrolizumab dose. The protocol used for the library was the immunoSEQ multiplex PCR assay. TCRdb re-hosts the immuneACCESS table, in-frame sequences only. Its copies lack some clones; in the studies checked, an unresolved V gene accounts for under half of them, and the cause for the rest is not known. In all, the sample holds around 38,000 clones, and roughly three quarters of those were seen once. In total, the top ten clones hold roughly 22% of the sample.

The starting material was peripheral blood, obtained 4 weeks after starting pembrolizumab. The TCR originated in an adult with mismatch repair-deficient cancer. The chain is assembled from TRBV19 and TRBJ2-7; 9 central bases correspond to TRBD2. In nucleotides, the sequence is TGTGCCAGTAGTATGCACGGGACTAGCTATTCCTACGAGCAGTACTTC. The resulting protein is CASSMHGTSYSYEQYF.